The clone carrying this TCR beta chain came up many times. There are 16 residues in the CDR3. From germline, CDR1 is SNHLY and CDR2 FYNNEI. The junction had 7 bases not matched to a gene; V was cut back by 5 bases and J by 7 bases. The sample comes from a study of CD8+CD57+ T cells in acquired aplastic anemia. The study profiled TCR beta VDJ and CDR3 using genomic DNA as template. TCRdb fed the reads into MiXCR, producing one record per CDR3 protein. The sample shows over 200,000 distinct CDR3 sequences, 60% to 65% of them seen only once. The genes are TRBV2 and TRBJ2-2; 13 nucleotides line up with TRBD2. The sample taken for sequencing was sorted CD4+, CD8+, or CD8+CD57+ T cells (not recorded which) from PBMCs. The sequence was collected from a human donor in good health. The CDR3 bases are TGTGCCAGCAGTAACCCGGGACTAGCGGGGATCGGGGAGCTGTTTTTT. Residues: CASSNPGLAGIGELFF.